Below, 29 T cell receptor beta chains from the same sample are listed, as sequenced in a study of beta chain features in type 1 diabetes. Overall study findings and caveats: Among all four CD4+ subsets, Type 1 diabetes patients had TCRB CDR3s that were moderately but significantly shorter.

Their antigen targets remain unknown. Investigators reverse transcribed all isolated RNA, so they sequenced expressed TCRB transcripts. Repertoires were generated with immunoSEQ multiplex PCR, while TCRdb's copy carries only in-frame clones and drops some. The repertoire holds more than 550,000 clones, roughly an eighth seen once, with 0.035% to 0.045% in the top ten. Material for sequencing was naive CD4+ T cells from blood. The receptors here all came from a man younger than 35 with type 1 diabetes.

This clone was picked up a small number of times. V usage is TRBV18 and J usage is TRBJ1-1; D ambiguous. This CDR3 region has 14 residues. The germline V gene has CDR1 KGHSH and CDR2 LQKENI. V lost 3 bases to trimming and J lost 0 bases, with 8 bases between them. In DNA, the CDR3 is TGTGCCAGCTCACCCACGACGGTGAACACTGAAGCTTTCTTT. Its translation is CASSPTTVNTEAFF.

The rearrangement joins TRBV4-3 to TRBJ2-3; 11 positions agree with TRBD2. V shed 2 bases and J 2 bases; nucleotides not matched to a gene: 3. The CDR3 is 16 residues long. CDR1 and CDR2 from the germline V gene are LGHNA and YSLEER. As DNA, the CDR3 is TGCGCCAGCAGCCAACTAGCGGGGGGCAACACAGATACGCAGTATTTT. Protein sequence: CASSQLAGGNTDTQYF.

This clone was found a few times. This sequence joins TRBV4-1 and TRBJ1-5, with D possibly TRBD1 on 6 matching bases. This CDR3 contains 16 residues. Germline lookup yields CDR1 MGHRA and CDR2 YSYEKL. Trimming took 1 base from V and 4 from J, leaving 14 bases between them. The CDR3 loop is CASSQVWTVRNQPQHF. For the CDR3, the DNA is TGCGCCAGCAGCCAAGTCTGGACAGTGCGAAATCAGCCCCAGCATTTT.

This chain uses TRBV27 with TRBJ2-6; D is unresolved. The germline V gene has CDR1 MNHEY and CDR2 SMNVEV (reference sequence). V was shortened by 6 bases and J by 0 bases, with 9 bases between the two germline ends. This CDR3 is built from 15 residues. CDR3 sequence: CASRTRPSGANVLTF. CDR3 sequence (DNA): TGTGCCAGCAGGACAAGGCCCTCTGGGGCCAACGTCCTGACTTTC.

The V gene is TRBV28, the J gene TRBJ1-5; 8 bases match TRBD1. Germline V CDR1 and CDR2: MDHEN, SYDVKM. This CDR3 is built from 16 residues. V shed 6 bases and J 1 base; nucleotides not matched to a gene: 8. Written as DNA, the CDR3 is TGTGCCAGCAGACCTACAGGGGGATGGAGCAATCAGCCCCAGCATTTT. It specifies CASRPTGGWSNQPQHF.

This clone was detected only a few times. V is TRBV12-5 and J is TRBJ2-1; TRBD2 agrees at 10 bases. Losses at the gene ends were 6 bases for V and 6 bases for J; bases not matched to a gene: 5. Per germline, CDR1 LGHNT and CDR2 FRNRAP. The CDR3 runs to 14 residues. The CDR3 loop reads CASGETSGRNEQFF. CDR3 nucleotides: TGTGCTAGTGGCGAGACTAGCGGGCGCAATGAGCAGTTCTTC.

This clone was seen only a few times. The chain joins TRBV7-3 to TRBJ2-1; tentatively, D is TRBD2 (6 bases). Germline values: CDR1 SGHTA, CDR2 FQGTGA. This CDR3 region has 15 residues. Deletions cut 1 base from V and 5 bases from J, with 12 bases between. In DNA, the CDR3 is TGTGCCAGCAGCTTAAGGTTTGGCGGGGACAATGAGCAGTTCTTC. Its translation is CASSLRFGGDNEQFF.

The chain carries TRBV5-1 and TRBJ2-5; D is unclear. V was clipped by 0 bases and J by 2 bases, with 11 bases between them. CDR1 and CDR2 from the germline V gene are SGHRS and YFSETQ. This CDR3 is 15 amino acids long. CDR3 sequence (DNA): TGCGCCAGCAGCTTGGGTTCTGTCACTCAAGAGACCCAGTACTTC. Protein product: CASSLGSVTQETQYF.

The chain employs TRBV15 and TRBJ1-5, with D uncertain. This CDR3 comprises 16 residues. Germline lookup yields CDR1 LNHNV and CDR2 YYDKDF (reference sequence). The V gene lost 3 bases and the J gene lost 2 bases, with 14 bases spanning the gap. CDR3 sequence reads: CATSRAFLRGNQPQHF. CDR3 in DNA: TGTGCCACCAGCAGGGCCTTCCTGAGGGGCAATCAGCCCCAGCATTTT.

The chain combines TRBV5-6 with TRBJ2-1; D may be TRBD2 (5 bases). The CDR3 length is 15 residues. Looked up from germline, CDR1 is SGHDT and CDR2 is YYEEEE. V lost 2 bases and J 3 bases, leaving 12 bases between the germline ends. DNA for the CDR3: TGTGCCAGCAGCTTTGGAGCGGTGGGCTACAATGAGCAGTTCTTC. Protein product: CASSFGAVGYNEQFF. Using reference TRBV5-6 and TRBJ2-1 for the parts outside the CDR3, the full variable domain is DAGVTQSPTHLIKTRGQQVTLRCSPKSGHDTVSWYQQALGQGPQFIFQYYEEEERQRGNFPDRFSGHQFPNYSSELNVNALLLGDSALYLCASSFGAVGYNEQFFGPGTRLTVL.

The chain links TRBV6-5 to TRBJ2-7; 7 nucleotides agree with TRBD2. V trimming: 10 bases; J trimming: 7 bases; junction bases outside the gene matches: 16. Germline-derived CDR1 and CDR2 are MNHEY and SVGAGI. This CDR3 region has 14 residues. The chain's CDR3 is CATRLSGRAREQYF. DNA for the CDR3: TGTGCCACACGACTGAGTGGGAGGGCGCGGGAGCAGTACTTC.

The chain combines TRBV30 with TRBJ2-3; 7 bases agree with TRBD1. The CDR3 runs 14 residues. Germline V gene sequence: CDR1 GTSNPN, CDR2 SVGIG (reference sequence). Trimming took 2 bases from V and 8 from J; bases not matched to a gene: 10. CDR3 coding DNA: TGTGCCTGGAGTAAACGAGACAGGGTCGGTACGCAGTATTTT. Amino acids: CAWSKRDRVGTQYF.

CDR3 sequence (DNA): TGTGCCAGCAGCGTGAGTGCCCTTCGCTCCTATAATTCACCCCTCCACTTT. Residues: CASSVSALRSYNSPLHF. The chain employs TRBV9 and TRBJ1-6; unclear D gene. Germline V CDR1 and CDR2: SGDLS, YYNGEE. Trimming removed 2 bases from V and 0 bases from J, with 12 bases in between. This CDR3 has 17 residues.

This clone showed up just a few times. The chain uses TRBV4-1 and TRBJ1-4; possibly TRBD1 for D (5 bases). From germline, CDR1 is MGHRA and CDR2 YSYEKL. The CDR3 consists of 16 residues. V lost 4 bases to trimming and J lost 4 bases, with 16 bases between them. In DNA form, the CDR3 reads TGCGCCAGCAGCCGCCTGGCCAGGGATAATAATGAAAAACTGTTTTTT. It is translated as CASSRLARDNNEKLFF.

This clone was seen more than once but under ten times. The chain uses TRBV15 and TRBJ1-1, with TRBD1 matching 7 bases. Germline-derived CDR1 and CDR2 are LNHNV and YYDKDF (reference sequence). V was clipped by 0 bases and J by 3 bases; unmatched bases: 4. The CDR3 spans 15 residues. CDR3 sequence (DNA): TGTGCCACCAGCAGAGATGTCAGGGGGGACACTGAAGCTTTCTTT. Translated, it gives CATSRDVRGDTEAFF.

The chain carries TRBV6-6 and TRBJ1-4; 7 bases fit TRBD1. V gave up 5 bases and J gave up 7 bases; unmatched junction bases: 7. The V gene's germline CDR1 is MNHNY and CDR2 SVGAGI (reference sequence). The CDR3 is 14 amino acids. Written as DNA, the CDR3 is TGTGCCAGCAGTAGACAGGGAGGGTTTGAAAAACTGTTTTTT. Its translation is CASSRQGGFEKLFF.

Details on this clone: Other DNA sequences in this sample translate to the same CDR3. This rearrangement joins TRBV30 to TRBJ2-3, with TRBD2 matching 8 bases. Unmatched junction bases numbered 5, after V lost 0 bases and J lost 3 bases. This CDR3 region has 15 residues. In germline, CDR1 is GTSNPN, CDR2 SVGIG (reference sequence). The CDR3 bases are TGTGCCTGGAGTGTACTAAGCGGGAGAACAGATACGCAGTATTTT. Protein product: CAWSVLSGRTDTQYF.

This clone was recorded a few times. The chain combines TRBV2 with TRBJ1-1; D uncertain. Trimming stripped 3 bases from V and 7 bases from J, with 6 bases between. The CDR3 is 11 amino acids. Looked up from germline, CDR1 is SNHLY and CDR2 is FYNNEI. CDR3 loop: CASSEGIEAFF. CDR3 bases: TGTGCCAGCAGTGAGGGAATTGAAGCTTTCTTT.

J is TRBJ2-1 and V is TRBV4-2, with D possibly matching TRBD1 (6 bases). The CDR3 is made up of 14 amino acids. Trimming left V 3 bases short and J 1 base short, with 7 bases between. CDR1 is LGHNA and CDR2 is YNFKEQ in the germline V gene. The CDR3 region has the DNA TGTGCCAGCAGCCAGGGGGCGTCCTACAATGAGCAGTTCTTC. Encoded protein: CASSQGASYNEQFF.

This clone was observed a handful of times. The chain uses TRBV10-3 and TRBJ2-2; unclear D gene. Germline CDR1 ENHRY, CDR2 SYGVKD. The CDR3 is 13 amino acids. Trimming pared 8 bases from V and 5 bases from J, leaving 12 bases between. CDR3 nucleotides: TGTGCCATCCGTGGGGTAGGGACCGGGGAGCTGTTTTTT. It yields the protein CAIRGVGTGELFF.

J is TRBJ1-5 and V is TRBV30; D call uncertain. This CDR3 region has 14 residues. Trimming took off 4 bases at V and 1 base at J, with 11 bases between the two ends. Germline CDR1 GTSNPN, CDR2 SVGIG (reference sequence). CDR3 nucleotides: TGTGCCTGGACCGGGCAGGCGAGCAATCAGCCCCAGCATTTT. Translated, it gives CAWTGQASNQPQHF.

The chain employs TRBV7-2 and TRBJ2-1; D ambiguous. The CDR3 is 14 amino acids. Germline CDR1 is SGHTA and CDR2 is FQGNSA. V was clipped by 3 bases and J by 0 bases, with 6 bases between them. The CDR3 is CASSFYSSYNEQFF. In DNA form, the CDR3 reads TGTGCCAGCAGCTTCTACAGCTCCTACAATGAGCAGTTCTTC.

V and J are TRBV5-8 and TRBJ1-1; no clear D gene. The germline V gene encodes CDR1 SGHTS and CDR2 YDEGEE. Deletions cut 6 bases from V and 7 bases from J, with 4 bases between. The length of the CDR3 is 9 residues. The CDR3 loop is CASILEAFF. The CDR3 nucleotides are TGTGCCAGCATCCTTGAAGCTTTCTTT.

The chain employs TRBV28 and TRBJ1-1; D uncertain. Trimming removed 4 bases from V and 7 bases from J, with 10 bases in between. CDR1 is MDHEN and CDR2 is SYDVKM in the germline V gene. This CDR3 region has 12 residues. This CDR3 reads CASSSGPGEAFF. CDR3 DNA: TGTGCCAGCAGTTCCGGACCGGGTGAAGCTTTCTTT.

This clone has only a few counts. The chain uses TRBV18 and TRBJ1-1; the D gene is possibly TRBD1 (6 bases). Looked up from germline, CDR1 is KGHSH and CDR2 is LQKENI. The CDR3 has 13 residues. Trimming stripped 4 bases from V and 3 bases from J, with 9 bases between. CDR3 sequence: CASSRSGDTEAFF. The CDR3 bases are TGTGCCAGCTCACGGTCAGGGGACACTGAAGCTTTCTTT. The full variable domain, its missing parts supplied by reference TRBV18 and TRBJ1-1, is NAGVMQNPRHLVRRRGQEARLRCSPMKGHSHVYWYRQLPEEGLKFMVYLQKENIIDESGMPKERFSAEFPKEGPSILRIQQVVRGDSAAYFCASSRSGDTEAFFGQGTRLTVV.

This clone appeared a few times. The CDR3 nucleotides read TGTGCCAGCAGTTTACCCCTGAACACTGAAGCTTTCTTT. This gives the protein CASSLPLNTEAFF. The V and J genes are TRBV2 and TRBJ1-1; D is unresolved. This CDR3 is built from 13 residues. The V end lost 5 bases, the J end lost 0 bases, and 7 bases lay between the germline ends. The germline V gene encodes CDR1 SNHLY and CDR2 FYNNEI.

This clone was observed a handful of times. The chain recombines TRBV13 with TRBJ1-4, with D perhaps TRBD1 (6 bases). This CDR3 comprises 13 residues. The germline V gene has CDR1 PRHDT and CDR2 FYEKMQ (reference sequence). V was clipped by 4 bases and J by 4 bases, with 7 bases between them. The CDR3 bases are TGTGCCAGCAGCTACAGGGTTAATGAAAAACTGTTTTTT. It codes for CASSYRVNEKLFF.

This clone was picked up a small number of times. V and J are TRBV5-1 and TRBJ2-5; D assignment may be TRBD1 or TRBD2 (5 bases each). This CDR3 is built from 14 residues. Germline-derived CDR1 and CDR2 are SGHRS and YFSETQ. Deletions cut 4 bases from V and 4 bases from J, with 14 bases between. The CDR3 nucleotides read TGCGCCAGCAGCCTCGACGGGGACGCAGAGACCCAGTACTTC. It specifies CASSLDGDAETQYF.

This clone was seen only a few times. The chain employs TRBV4-3 and TRBJ2-3, with 10 bases fitting TRBD1. There are 15 residues in the CDR3. V lost 4 bases to trimming and J lost 7 bases; unmatched junction nucleotides: 8. The germline gives CDR1 LGHNA, CDR2 YSLEER. The chain's CDR3 is CASSPSGQGLNTQYF. As DNA, the CDR3 is TGCGCCAGCAGCCCGTCGGGACAGGGGTTAAATACGCAGTATTTT.